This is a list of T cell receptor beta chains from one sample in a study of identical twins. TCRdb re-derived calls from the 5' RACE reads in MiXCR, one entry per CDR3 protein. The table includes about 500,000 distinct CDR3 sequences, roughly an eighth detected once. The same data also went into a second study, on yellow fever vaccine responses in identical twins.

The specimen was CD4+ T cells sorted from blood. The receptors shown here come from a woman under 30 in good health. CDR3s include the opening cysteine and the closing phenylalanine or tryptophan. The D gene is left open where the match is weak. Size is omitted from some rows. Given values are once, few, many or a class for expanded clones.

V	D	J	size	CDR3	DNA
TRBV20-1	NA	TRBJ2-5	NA	CSASGPGGQETQYF	TGCAGTGCTAGCGGGCCAGGAGGGCAAGAGACCCAGTACTTC
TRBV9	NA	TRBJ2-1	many	CASSVGRTDLYNEQFF	TGTGCCAGCAGCGTGGGCAGGACAGACCTATACAATGAGCAGTTCTTC
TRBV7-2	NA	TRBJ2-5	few	CASSSRLLPREPQYF	TGTGCCAGCAGCTCCAGACTTTTACCAAGAGAGCCCCAGTACTTC
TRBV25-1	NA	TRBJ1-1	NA	CASSEGRRSEAFF	TGTGCCAGCAGTGAAGGGCGGCGGAGTGAAGCTTTCTTT
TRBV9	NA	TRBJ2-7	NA	CASSASQGYEQYF	TGTGCCAGCAGCGCTTCCCAGGGATACGAGCAGTACTTC
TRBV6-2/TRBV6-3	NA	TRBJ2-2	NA	CASSYSPTPGQLAGELFF	TGTGCCAGCAGTTACTCTCCCACCCCCGGACAGCTGGCCGGGGAGCTGTTTTTT
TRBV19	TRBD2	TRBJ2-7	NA	CASSITSGYEQYF	TGTGCCAGTAGTATCACTAGCGGCTACGAGCAGTACTTC
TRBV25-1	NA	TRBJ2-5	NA	CASIRVGETQYF	TGTGCCAGCATCAGGGTAGGGGAGACCCAGTACTTC
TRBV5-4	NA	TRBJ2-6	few	CASSLERVGANVLTF	TGTGCCAGCAGCCTCGAAAGGGTTGGGGCCAACGTCCTGACTTTC
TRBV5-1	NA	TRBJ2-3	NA	CASRPWGETDTQYF	TGCGCCAGCCGACCCTGGGGAGAGACAGATACGCAGTATTTT
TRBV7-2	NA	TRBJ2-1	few	CASSPWGRQNNEQFF	TGTGCCAGCAGCCCCTGGGGGCGGCAAAACAATGAGCAGTTCTTC
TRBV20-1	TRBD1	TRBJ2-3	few	CSARRPGQGPTDTQYF	TGCAGTGCTCGAAGACCGGGACAGGGCCCCACAGATACGCAGTATTTT
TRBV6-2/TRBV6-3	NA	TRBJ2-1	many	CASSSGTVQFF	TGTGCCAGCAGTTCCGGGACGGTGCAGTTCTTC
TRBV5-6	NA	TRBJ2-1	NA	CARGPGLPSYNEQFF	TGTGCCAGGGGCCCGGGGCTCCCATCCTACAATGAGCAGTTCTTC
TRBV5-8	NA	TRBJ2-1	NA	CASSLGQGEDNEQFF	TGTGCCAGCAGCTTGGGGCAGGGGGAGGACAATGAGCAGTTCTTC
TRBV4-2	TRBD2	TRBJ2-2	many	CASRLAGGNTGELFF	TGTGCCAGCAGGTTAGCGGGAGGAAACACCGGGGAGCTGTTTTTT
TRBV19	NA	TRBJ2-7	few	CASSFGGLSSYEQYF	TGTGCCAGTAGTTTCGGCGGCTTAAGCTCCTACGAGCAGTACTTC
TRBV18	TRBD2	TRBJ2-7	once	CASSPFLASGGPRSSYEQYF	TGTGCCAGCTCACCATTTCTTGCTAGCGGGGGGCCAAGGAGCTCCTACGAGCAGTACTTC
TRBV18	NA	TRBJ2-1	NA	CASSLQPDPYNEQFF	TGTGCCAGCTCACTCCAGCCGGACCCCTACAATGAGCAGTTCTTC
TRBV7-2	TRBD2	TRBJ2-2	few	CASSPRAGGRLPGELFF	TGTGCCAGCAGCCCAAGAGCGGGGGGCCGATTGCCCGGGGAGCTGTTTTTT
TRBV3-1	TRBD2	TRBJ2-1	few	CASSQQRGGLYNEQFF	TGTGCCAGCAGCCAACAGCGGGGGGGACTCTACAATGAGCAGTTCTTC
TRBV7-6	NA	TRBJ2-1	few	CASSPGTLSYNEQFF	TGTGCCAGCAGCCCCGGGACACTCTCCTACAATGAGCAGTTCTTC
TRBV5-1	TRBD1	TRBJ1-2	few	CASSNRTGNYGYTF	TGCGCCAGCAGCAACCGGACAGGGAACTATGGCTACACCTTC
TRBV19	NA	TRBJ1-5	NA	CASNNRPSAQHF	TGTGCCAGTAATAATAGGCCATCAGCCCAGCATTTT
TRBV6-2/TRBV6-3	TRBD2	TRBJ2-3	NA	CASTMTSGSKRDTQYF	TGTGCCAGCACTATGACTAGCGGGAGTAAAAGAGATACGCAGTATTTT
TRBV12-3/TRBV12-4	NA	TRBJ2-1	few	CASSGDGLIINEQFF	TGTGCCAGCAGCGGGGATGGACTAATTATCAATGAGCAGTTCTTC
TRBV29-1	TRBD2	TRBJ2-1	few	CSVKGGAYNEQFF	TGCAGCGTGAAGGGAGGGGCCTACAATGAGCAGTTCTTC
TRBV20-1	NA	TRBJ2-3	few	CSARAWSSVDTQYF	TGCAGTGCTAGAGCTTGGAGCAGCGTCGATACGCAGTATTTT
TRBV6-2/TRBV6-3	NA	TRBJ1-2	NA	CASSYNLYGYTF	TGTGCCAGCAGTTACAACCTCTATGGCTACACCTTC